One sample yielded the 29 T cell receptor beta chains listed below, sequenced in a study of cytomegalovirus exposure and HLA in healthy donors. Assay used: immunoSEQ multiplex PCR; TCRdb lists only in-frame clones, some missing. The sample records around 170,000 clones, 75% to 90% being singletons. Sample: PBMCs. These TCRs come from a man between 18 and 29 years old in good health and CMV-seropositive.

The chain joins TRBV29-1 to TRBJ1-2; no clear D. V was cut by 3 bases and J by 2 bases, with 16 bases left in between. The CDR3 totals 15 residues. Looked up from germline, CDR1 is SQVTM and CDR2 is ANQGSEA. CDR3 in amino acids: CSVDSILGGNYGYTF. The CDR3 DNA is TGCAGCGTTGATTCGATCTTGGGCGGGAACTATGGCTACACCTTC.

The chain joins TRBV30 to TRBJ2-1; 9 nucleotides line up with TRBD2. CDR1 is GTSNPN, CDR2 SVGIG, per germline (reference sequence). CDR3 length: 14 amino acids. J gave up 7 bases and V 2 bases, and 6 bases lay outside the gene matches. CDR3 DNA: TGTGCCTGGAGTTTAAGCGGGGGGCTTAATGAGCAGTTCTTC. As protein: CAWSLSGGLNEQFF.

The CDR3 spells CASSLAGGSNNEQFF. CDR3 nucleotide sequence: TGTGCCAGCAGTCTTGCGGGAGGGTCGAACAATGAGCAGTTCTTC. This chain links TRBV27 with TRBJ2-1; 9 nucleotides align to TRBD2. Germline assignment: CDR1 MNHEY and CDR2 SMNVEV (reference sequence). This CDR3 comprises 15 residues. V lost 5 bases and J lost 5; bases outside the gene matches: 7.

J is TRBJ2-3 and V is TRBV7-9; TRBD1 might be the D (6 bases). Germline-derived CDR1 and CDR2 are SEHNR and FQNEAQ (reference sequence). Trimming pared 0 bases from V and 4 bases from J, leaving 11 bases between. CDR3 length: 15 amino acids. CDR3: CASSLAGGNADTQYF. The CDR3 nucleotides read TGTGCCAGCAGCTTAGCAGGGGGAAATGCAGATACGCAGTATTTT.

This chain connects TRBV5-6 to TRBJ1-4; 7 nucleotides match TRBD1. The trim removed 0 bases at V and 6 bases at J, leaving 11 bases unmatched. Germline V gene data show CDR1 as SGHDT and CDR2 as YYEEEE. This CDR3 region has 17 residues. The CDR3 nucleotides are TGTGCCAGCAGCTTGGACGGACAGGTTGTCCCATATGAAAAACTGTTTTTT. As protein: CASSLDGQVVPYEKLFF.

The chain employs TRBV18 and TRBJ2-7, with TRBD1 identical over 12 bases. J gave up 6 bases and V 0 bases, and 6 bases lay outside the gene matches. CDR3 length equals 16 residues. The germline V gene encodes CDR1 KGHSH and CDR2 LQKENI. CDR3 DNA: TGTGCCAGCTCACCACCGTGGGGACAGGGGGCTGGCGAGCAGTACTTC. This codes for CASSPPWGQGAGEQYF.

The V and J genes are TRBV5-1 and TRBJ2-7, with D perhaps matching TRBD1 (5 bases). Germline assignment: CDR1 SGHRS and CDR2 YFSETQ. The CDR3 totals 14 residues. Between the trimmed V and J ends, which lost 0 bases and 6 bases, there was a span of 13 bases. The CDR3 region has the DNA TGCGCCAGCAGCTTGGCCCAGGGTTGGGGCGAGCAGTACTTC. Translating it yields CASSLAQGWGEQYF.

This chain links TRBV18 with TRBJ1-1; no reliable D call. Trimming took off 3 bases at V and 2 bases at J, with 10 bases between the two ends. The CDR3 extends over 14 amino acids. The germline gives CDR1 KGHSH, CDR2 LQKENI. CDR3 in amino acids: CASSPAYSNTEAFF. The CDR3 nucleotides read TGTGCCAGCTCACCCGCCTACAGCAACACTGAAGCTTTCTTT.

CDR3 DNA sequence: TGCGCCAGCAGCTTAGACGGACAGGGGGCGCTGGGGGAGCTGTTTTTT. Its protein is CASSLDGQGALGELFF. This sequence joins TRBV5-1 and TRBJ2-2, with 11 bases aligning to TRBD1. The CDR3 length is 16 residues. Germline trimming cut 2 bases from V and 8 bases from J; bases unmatched to any gene: 8. The germline gives CDR1 SGHRS, CDR2 YFSETQ.

Written as DNA, the CDR3 is TGTGCCAGCAGTTACTCCGACAGTCGTGAAAAACTGTTTTTT. Its protein is CASSYSDSREKLFF. The chain couples TRBV6-5 to TRBJ1-4; TRBD1 might be the D (5 bases). Germline assignment: CDR1 MNHEY and CDR2 SVGAGI. With 0 bases removed from V and 7 bases from J, the gap between germline ends came to 9 bases. The CDR3 has 14 amino acids.

V is TRBV30 and J is TRBJ1-1; weak D call: TRBD1 (6 bases). The CDR3 covers 13 residues. V was cut by 1 base and J by 3 bases, with 9 bases left in between. In germline, CDR1 is GTSNPN, CDR2 SVGIG (reference sequence). In nucleotides, the CDR3 is TGTGCCTGGAGTGCACAGGGATACACTGAAGCTTTCTTT. As protein: CAWSAQGYTEAFF.

The chain couples TRBV14 to TRBJ2-1; unclear D gene. CDR1 SGHDN and CDR2 FVKESK come from the germline V gene. Trimming pared 0 bases from V and 4 bases from J, leaving 4 bases between. CDR3 length: 13 amino acids. CDR3 loop: CASSQDIYNEQFF. The CDR3 nucleotides are TGTGCCAGCAGCCAAGATATATACAATGAGCAGTTCTTC.

The CDR3 nucleotides read TGTGCCATCAATCCGGACAGGGGGCTGTCTGGACAGTTCTTC. Encoded protein: CAINPDRGLSGQFF. This rearrangement joins TRBV10-3 to TRBJ2-1; 11 bases are shared with TRBD1. The J segment lost 13 bases and the V segment lost 7 bases, leaving 12 bases of the junction unmatched. The CDR3 is 14 amino acids. CDR1 ENHRY and CDR2 SYGVKD come from the germline V gene.

This sequence joins TRBV6-5 and TRBJ2-7; 9 bases map to TRBD1. Germline V CDR1 and CDR2: MNHEY, SVGAGI. The J segment lost 5 bases and the V segment lost 0 bases, leaving 8 bases of the junction unmatched. This CDR3 region has 16 residues. CDR3 in amino acids: CASSYSAGQGLHEQYF. CDR3 in DNA: TGTGCCAGCAGTTACTCAGCAGGACAGGGGCTCCACGAGCAGTACTTC.

The chain links TRBV6-5 to TRBJ2-3, with 9 nucleotides matching TRBD1. Looked up from germline, CDR1 is MNHEY and CDR2 is SVGAGI. CDR3 size: 15 residues. The V and J ends lost 4 bases and 3 bases, in that order; junction bases with no gene match: 5. CDR3 amino acids: CASSSTGGITDTQYF. The CDR3 bases are TGTGCCAGCAGTTCGACAGGGGGTATTACAGATACGCAGTATTTT.

This clone was seen only once. J is TRBJ2-1 and V is TRBV4-1, with 8 bases fitting TRBD2. The ends lost 1 base at V and 6 bases at J; junction bases unmatched: 8. The CDR3 consists of 16 residues. Looked up from germline, CDR1 is MGHRA and CDR2 is YSYEKL. CDR3 residues: CASSQGGRGASNEQFF. The CDR3 DNA is TGCGCCAGCAGCCAAGGGGGGCGGGGGGCCTCCAATGAGCAGTTCTTC.

This clone has more than one count but fewer than ten. The rearrangement links TRBV27 to TRBJ1-1, with D unclear. V was pared by 5 bases and J by 0 bases, with 7 bases between. CDR1 MNHEY and CDR2 SMNVEV come from the germline V gene (reference sequence). CDR3 size: 13 residues. The chain's CDR3 is CASSLLMNTEAFF. Written as DNA, the CDR3 is TGTGCCAGCAGTCTATTAATGAACACTGAAGCTTTCTTT.

J is TRBJ2-5 and V is TRBV18; D is ambiguous. Trimming removed 4 bases at V and 2 bases at J, with 5 bases between. CDR1 and CDR2 from the germline V gene are KGHSH and LQKENI. The CDR3 extends over 12 amino acids. CDR3 loop: CASSLQQETQYF. The CDR3 DNA sequence: TGTGCCAGCTCACTTCAACAAGAGACCCAGTACTTC. The variable domain in full, completed from reference TRBV18 and TRBJ2-5, reads NAGVMQNPRHLVRRRGQEARLRCSPMKGHSHVYWYRQLPEEGLKFMVYLQKENIIDESGMPKERFSAEFPKEGPSILRIQQVVRGDSAAYFCASSLQQETQYFGPGTRLLVL.

The chain uses TRBV11-2 and TRBJ2-3, with 14 bases identical to TRBD2. V lost 2 bases and J lost 5; bases outside the gene matches: 3. This CDR3 region has 16 residues. Germline loops: CDR1 SGHAT, CDR2 FQNNGV. For the CDR3, the DNA is TGTGCCAGCAGCTTACGGACTAGCGGGGGGCAAGATACGCAGTATTTT. This gives the protein CASSLRTSGGQDTQYF.

The chain uses TRBV4-1 and TRBJ2-7; 7 nucleotides line up with TRBD1. V shed 2 bases and J 5 bases; nucleotides not matched to a gene: 9. Germline V gene data show CDR1 as MGHRA and CDR2 as YSYEKL. The CDR3 is 15 residues long. CDR3 in amino acids: CASSQTEGANDEQYF. Here the CDR3 DNA reads TGCGCCAGCAGCCAAACCGAGGGGGCGAACGACGAGCAGTACTTC.

The chain employs TRBV2 and TRBJ2-7; 9 nucleotides match TRBD1. Trimming cost V 3 bases and J 6 bases; bases outside gene matches: 3. Germline CDR1 is SNHLY and CDR2 is FYNNEI. The CDR3 is 13 residues long. Here the CDR3 reads CASSEGTGPEQYF. DNA of the CDR3: TGTGCCAGCAGTGAGGGGACAGGGCCCGAGCAGTACTTC.

The V and J genes are TRBV30 and TRBJ1-1; no clear D gene. The germline V gene has CDR1 GTSNPN and CDR2 SVGIG (reference sequence). This CDR3 comprises 12 residues. Deletions cut 8 bases from V and 4 bases from J, with 14 bases between. The CDR3: CAVRGYGTEAFF. The CDR3 nucleotides read TGTGCCGTTAGAGGGTATGGCACTGAAGCTTTCTTT.

The chain combines TRBV9 with TRBJ1-5; D uncertain. This CDR3 is 12 amino acids long. From germline, CDR1 is SGDLS and CDR2 YYNGEE. The V gene lost 3 bases and the J gene lost 5 bases, with 6 bases spanning the gap. This CDR3 reads CASSAGDQPQHF. Here the CDR3 DNA reads TGTGCCAGCAGCGCGGGAGATCAGCCCCAGCATTTT.

The chain recombines TRBV7-6 with TRBJ2-3; maybe TRBD1 (6 bases). Germline lookup yields CDR1 SGHVS and CDR2 FNYEAQ. V lost 4 bases to trimming and J lost 2 bases, with 22 bases between them. There are 18 residues in the CDR3. This chain's CDR3 is CASSSAQGFQHHTDTQYF. In DNA form, the CDR3 reads TGTGCCAGCAGCTCCGCACAGGGTTTCCAACACCACACAGATACGCAGTATTTT.

This rearrangement joins TRBV7-2 to TRBJ2-7, with D possibly matching TRBD2 (6 bases). CDR1 and CDR2 (germline): SGHTA, FQGNSA. Trimming shortened V by 2 bases and J by 1 base, and 15 bases separated the two germline ends. CDR3 length equals 16 residues. The CDR3 coding sequence is TGTGCCAGCAGCTTATCTCTGGGGGGAGCTTCCTACGAGCAGTACTTC. Protein sequence: CASSLSLGGASYEQYF.

The genes are TRBV7-2 and TRBJ1-1, with TRBD1 matching 9 bases. This CDR3 has 13 residues. V lost 5 bases and J lost 7; bases outside the gene matches: 5. Per the germline V gene, CDR1 is SGHTA and CDR2 is FQGNSA. Here the CDR3 DNA reads TGTGCCAGCAGCCCTGGACAGGGGTATGAAGCTTTCTTT. It is translated as CASSPGQGYEAFF.

V gene TRBV28 combines with J gene TRBJ1-4; D call uncertain. V was pared by 2 bases and J by 0 bases, with 7 bases between. This CDR3 has 15 amino acids. Germline CDR1 MDHEN, CDR2 SYDVKM. The CDR3 DNA sequence: TGTGCCAGCAGTTTAAACGGAGCAACTAATGAAAAACTGTTTTTT. Translating it yields CASSLNGATNEKLFF. Complete variable domain (other parts from reference TRBV28 and TRBJ1-4): DVKVTQSSRYLVKRTGEKVFLECVQDMDHENMFWYRQDPGLGLRLIYFSYDVKMKEKGDIPEGYSVSREKKERFSLILESASTNQTSMYLCASSLNGATNEKLFFGSGTQLSVL.

The chain couples TRBV28 to TRBJ2-3; 9 nucleotides line up with TRBD2. V shed 3 bases and J 2 bases; nucleotides not matched to a gene: 6. The CDR3 extends over 16 amino acids. Germline V lookup: CDR1 MDHEN, CDR2 SYDVKM. CDR3 coding DNA: TGTGCCAGCAGTTTGTCGCTAGCGGGGTCCACAGATACGCAGTATTTT. Translation: CASSLSLAGSTDTQYF.

V and J are TRBV4-1 and TRBJ1-2; TRBD1 matches at 7 bases. The germline V gene has CDR1 MGHRA and CDR2 YSYEKL. V was pared by 0 bases and J by 12 bases, with 16 bases of the junction left unmatched. This CDR3 spans 16 amino acids. DNA of the CDR3: TGCGCCAGCAGCCAAGATTTCGCTCCAGGACAGGAAGGTAACACCTTC. Translation gives CASSQDFAPGQEGNTF.